A single sample is the source of the 15 T cell receptor beta chains below, sequenced in a study of cytomegalovirus exposure and HLA in healthy donors. With 60 Vbeta and 13 Jbeta primers, the PCR was carried out. This table comes from immunoSEQ multiplex PCR, and its TCRdb copy is limited to in-frame clones, with some not included. The top ten clones hold more than 2.5% of a sample with under 150,000 clones, 80% of them seen once. The sequencing sample was made of PBMCs. The source is a male donor in good health and CMV-seronegative.

This rearrangement joins TRBV29-1 to TRBJ2-7; maybe TRBD1 (5 bases). V lost 7 bases, J lost 2 bases, and 18 bases lay in between. CDR3 length: 14 residues. From germline, CDR1 is SQVTM and CDR2 ANQGSEA. CDR3 DNA: TGCAGCGCTCTAACCCCAGGGTTAACCTACGAGCAGTACTTC. It codes for CSALTPGLTYEQYF.

The V call is TRBV7-5, the J call TRBJ1-1; TRBD1 is the table's D call and was not checked against the DNA. TRBV7-5 is marked as a pseudogene. The CDR3 is 16 amino acids. CDR3 sequence reads: CVRSPSGARLNTEAFF. The CDR3 DNA sequence: TGTGTCAGAAGCCCTAGTGGGGCTCGTTTGAACACTGAAGCTTTCTTT.

The CDR3 bases are TGTGCCAGCAGCCAAGACAGGAACTCTGGAAACACCATATATTTT. The encoded protein is CASSQDRNSGNTIYF. The V gene is TRBV4-2, the J gene TRBJ1-3; D is ambiguous. The CDR3 is made up of 15 amino acids. Germline CDR1 reads LGHNA; CDR2 reads YNFKEQ. V was clipped by 0 bases and J by 0 bases, with 6 bases between them.

J is TRBJ2-1 and V is TRBV7-9; 8 bases map to TRBD2. After removal of 2 bases from V and 8 bases from J, the junction contained 8 bases not matched to a gene. The V gene's germline CDR1 is SEHNR and CDR2 FQNEAQ (reference sequence). This CDR3 is 15 amino acids long. Written as DNA, the CDR3 is TGTGCCAGCAGCTTAATACGACTAGCGAACGATGAGCAGTTCTTC. It translates to CASSLIRLANDEQFF.

The rearrangement uses TRBV27 and TRBJ2-7, with 7 bases lining up with TRBD2. The CDR3 spans 16 residues. Trimming took 5 bases from V and 4 from J; bases not matched to a gene: 14. Germline loops: CDR1 MNHEY, CDR2 SMNVEV (reference sequence). CDR3 bases: TGTGCCAGCAGTCCGTCTGCGGGAGACCATCCGTACGAGCAGTACTTC. Translating it yields CASSPSAGDHPYEQYF.

This clone showed up just a few times. The J gene is TRBJ1-3, the V gene TRBV10-3, with D possibly being TRBD1 (5 bases). Per the germline V gene, CDR1 is ENHRY and CDR2 is SYGVKD. The CDR3 has 17 residues. V lost 0 bases to trimming and J lost 0 bases, with 12 bases between them. The chain's CDR3 is CAISESQGLGSGNTIYF. The DNA of the CDR3 is TGTGCCATCAGTGAGTCGCAGGGACTTGGCTCTGGAAACACCATATATTTT.

The rearrangement links TRBV7-9 to TRBJ2-3; 8 bases are shared with TRBD2. V shed 1 base, J shed 2 bases, and the junction held 8 bases outside the gene matches. This CDR3 has 17 residues. Germline values: CDR1 SEHNR, CDR2 FQNEAQ (reference sequence). The CDR3 region is CASSLGLAGPHTDTQYF. In nucleotides, the CDR3 is TGTGCCAGCAGCTTAGGGCTAGCGGGCCCCCACACAGATACGCAGTATTTT.

V is TRBV6-5 and J is TRBJ2-7, with a weak D call TRBD2 (6 bases). Trimming shortened V by 3 bases and J by 2 bases, and 11 bases separated the two germline ends. CDR1 and CDR2 (germline): MNHEY, SVGAGI. The CDR3 has 14 residues. CDR3 amino acids: CASSYERATYEQYF. The CDR3 DNA is TGTGCCAGCAGTTATGAGCGGGCCACCTACGAGCAGTACTTC.

This chain uses TRBV29-1 with TRBJ2-5; TRBD1 agrees at 7 bases. The CDR3 loop spans 15 amino acids. Germline CDR1 SQVTM, CDR2 ANQGSEA. CDR3 residues: CGASTRTGAQETQYF. Here the CDR3 DNA reads TGCGGCGCCAGTACCAGAACAGGGGCTCAAGAGACCCAGTACTTC. The variable domain in full, with the rest retrieved from reference TRBV29-1 and TRBJ2-5, is SAVISQKPSRDICQRGTSLTIQCQVDSQVTMMFWYRQQPGQSLTLIATANQGSEATYESGFVIDKFPISRPNLTFSTLTVSNMSPEDSSIYLCGASTRTGAQETQYFGPGTRLLVL.

The V call is TRBV30, the J call TRBJ1-1, with no clear D. The CDR3 has 11 residues. The germline V gene encodes CDR1 GTSNPN and CDR2 SVGIG (reference sequence). Trimming left V 4 bases short and J 11 bases short, with 14 bases between. The CDR3 spells CAWIEGRTAFF. For the CDR3, the DNA is TGTGCCTGGATTGAAGGGAGAACGGCTTTCTTT.

This clone was observed a single time. The chain carries TRBV11-2 and TRBJ2-7; a possible D gene is TRBD2 (5 bases). V lost 5 bases to trimming and J lost 3 bases, with 17 bases between them. Germline CDR1 reads SGHAT; CDR2 reads FQNNGV. The CDR3 consists of 15 residues. The CDR3 protein is CASSPIKGGSYEQYF. The CDR3 nucleotides read TGTGCCAGCAGCCCAATCAAAGGTGGGAGCTACGAGCAGTACTTC.

V usage is TRBV27 and J usage is TRBJ2-5; possible D gene TRBD1, 6 bases. CDR1 and CDR2 (germline): MNHEY, SMNVEV (reference sequence). V dropped 5 bases and J dropped 7 bases, with 20 bases sitting between them. The CDR3 is made up of 15 amino acids. In DNA form, the CDR3 reads TGTGCCAGCAGTCCACTAGGATTGCCCAGGGGGACCCAGTACTTC. Residues: CASSPLGLPRGTQYF.

The chain is built from TRBV6-1 and TRBJ1-1; 7 bases are a match to TRBD1. From germline, CDR1 is MNHNS and CDR2 SASEGT. CDR3 length: 14 residues. V was pared by 6 bases and J by 3 bases, with 7 bases of the junction left unmatched. DNA of the CDR3: TGTGCCAGCAGAGAGGACAGGTGGGACACTGAAGCTTTCTTT. Residues: CASREDRWDTEAFF.

This chain uses TRBV30 with TRBJ1-5; D perhaps matches TRBD1 (5 bases). Germline CDR1 and CDR2: GTSNPN and SVGIG (reference sequence). This CDR3 region has 14 residues. The V and J ends lost 2 bases and 0 bases respectively, with 8 bases between them. CDR3 region: CAWSLGDSNQPQHF. The CDR3 DNA reads TGTGCCTGGAGTCTAGGGGATAGCAATCAGCCCCAGCATTTT.

Note on this clone: This may stem from a read error, because a much larger clone lies one nucleotide away. Other DNA sequences in the sample encode the same CDR3. The chain links TRBV7-6 to TRBJ2-2, with TRBD2 matching 14 bases. CDR3 length: 16 residues. Looked up from germline, CDR1 is SGHVS and CDR2 is FNYEAQ. The CDR3 here is CASSMTSGGATGELFF. The CDR3 coding sequence is TGTGCCAGCAGCATGACTAGCGGGGGGGCCACCGGGGAGCTATTTTTT.